The 10 T cell receptor beta chains listed next were all sequenced from one sample in a study of blood T cell repertoires in COVID-19. Assay used: immunoSEQ multiplex PCR; TCRdb lists only in-frame clones, some missing. The sample shows approximately 300,000 clones, around 88% of them seen only once. Sequencing was performed on peripheral blood. The receptor set was obtained from a woman aged 45-59 years with acute or convalescent COVID-19.

The chain couples TRBV7-2 to TRBJ2-5; 8 bases line up with TRBD1. The CDR3 consists of 16 residues. V shed 2 bases, J shed 5 bases, and the junction held 10 bases outside the gene matches. Germline V gene sequence: CDR1 SGHTA, CDR2 FQGNSA. The CDR3 DNA follows: TGTGCCAGCAGCTTATCAGGGGGCGGATCGTCGGAGACCCAGTACTTC. Amino acid sequence: CASSLSGGGSSETQYF. Full variable domain (outside the CDR3, taken from reference TRBV7-2 and TRBJ2-5): GAGVSQSPSNKVTEKGKDVELRCDPISGHTALYWYRQSLGQGLEFLIYFQGNSAPDKSGLPSDRFSAERTGGSVSTLTIQRTQQEDSAVYLCASSLSGGGSSETQYFGPGTRLLVL.

J is TRBJ2-7 and V is TRBV19; 10 bases match TRBD1. Germline assignment: CDR1 LNHDA and CDR2 SQIVND (reference sequence). There are 13 residues in the CDR3. Trimming cost V 6 bases and J 4 bases; bases outside gene matches: 3. CDR3 loop: CASRDRGPYEQYF. CDR3 DNA sequence: TGTGCCAGTAGAGACAGGGGGCCGTACGAGCAGTACTTC.

This chain links TRBV18 with TRBJ1-5, with 10 bases lining up with TRBD1. Germline assignment: CDR1 KGHSH and CDR2 LQKENI. V dropped 4 bases and J dropped 7; count of bases not matched to a gene: 10. The CDR3 is made up of 16 amino acids. This CDR3 reads CASSLNRDRGGQPQHF. The CDR3 DNA follows: TGTGCCAGCTCACTAAACCGGGACAGGGGAGGGCAGCCCCAGCATTTT.

The chain has TRBV10-3 and TRBJ2-3, with 8 nucleotides matching TRBD2. CDR1 and CDR2 (germline): ENHRY, SYGVKD. This CDR3 comprises 14 residues. With V trimmed by 4 bases and J by 4 bases, 4 bases remained unmatched. This CDR3 reads CAISAREGADTQYF. DNA of the CDR3: TGTGCCATCAGTGCCCGGGAGGGCGCAGATACGCAGTATTTT.

This chain joins TRBV7-8 and TRBJ2-2, with unresolved D. This CDR3 has 17 residues. Germline CDR1 SGHVS, CDR2 FQNEAQ. Trimming shortened V by 4 bases and J by 0 bases, and 15 bases separated the two germline ends. CDR3 sequence: CASSSSYSSANTGELFF. The DNA for the CDR3 is TGTGCCAGCAGCTCCTCTTACAGTTCTGCGAACACCGGGGAGCTGTTTTTT. Full variable domain (missing parts from reference TRBV7-8 and TRBJ2-2): GAGVSQSPRYKVAKRGQDVALRCDPISGHVSLFWYQQALGQGPEFLTYFQNEAQLDKSGLPSDRFFAERPEGSVSTLKIQRTQQEDSAVYLCASSSSYSSANTGELFFGEGSRLTVL.

The table lists this clone with a few counts. As DNA, the CDR3 is TGCGCCAGCAGCGCATACGAGAATGGCTACACCTTC. Encoded protein: CASSAYENGYTF. J is TRBJ1-2 and V is TRBV5-1; D call uncertain. The germline V and J ends were trimmed by 4 bases and 6 bases, with 10 bases remaining between them. Germline lookup yields CDR1 SGHRS and CDR2 YFSETQ. This CDR3 is 12 amino acids long.

The CDR3 DNA reads TGTGCCAGCAGCTTAGATCCTCCCAATTCACCCCTCCACTTT. Translated, it gives CASSLDPPNSPLHF. The V and J genes are TRBV7-2 and TRBJ1-6, with D hard to call. V was cut by 1 base and J by 7 bases, with 8 bases left in between. The length of the CDR3 is 14 residues. Germline lookup yields CDR1 SGHTA and CDR2 FQGNSA.

The chain links TRBV3-1 (or the pseudogene TRBV3-2) to TRBJ2-1, with TRBD2 identical over 7 bases. The CDR3 has 15 residues. V dropped 1 base and J dropped 5; count of bases not matched to a gene: 5. Germline V CDR1 and CDR2: LGHDT, YNNKEL (reference sequence). The CDR3 sequence is CASSQVWTRNNEQFF. For the CDR3, the DNA is TGTGCCAGCAGCCAAGTTTGGACTAGGAACAATGAGCAGTTCTTC.

The chain links TRBV27 to TRBJ2-4; TRBD2 agrees at 12 bases. V lost 3 bases and J lost 13; bases outside the gene matches: 10. Per the germline V gene, CDR1 is MNHEY and CDR2 is SMNVEV (reference sequence). The CDR3 covers 15 residues. The CDR3 reads CASSLRASGRGGQYF. The CDR3, as DNA: TGTGCCAGCAGTTTGAGGGCTAGCGGGAGGGGGGGGCAGTACTTC.

The gene calls are TRBV6-5 and TRBJ1-5; 9 nucleotides align to TRBD1. J was trimmed by 7 bases and V by 6 bases; bases with no gene match: 10. The germline V gene has CDR1 MNHEY and CDR2 SVGAGI. CDR3 length equals 15 residues. The CDR3 DNA sequence: TGTGCCAGCAGGCCGGGACAGGGTAGGAGGCAGCCCCAGCATTTT. Its translation: CASRPGQGRRQPQHF.